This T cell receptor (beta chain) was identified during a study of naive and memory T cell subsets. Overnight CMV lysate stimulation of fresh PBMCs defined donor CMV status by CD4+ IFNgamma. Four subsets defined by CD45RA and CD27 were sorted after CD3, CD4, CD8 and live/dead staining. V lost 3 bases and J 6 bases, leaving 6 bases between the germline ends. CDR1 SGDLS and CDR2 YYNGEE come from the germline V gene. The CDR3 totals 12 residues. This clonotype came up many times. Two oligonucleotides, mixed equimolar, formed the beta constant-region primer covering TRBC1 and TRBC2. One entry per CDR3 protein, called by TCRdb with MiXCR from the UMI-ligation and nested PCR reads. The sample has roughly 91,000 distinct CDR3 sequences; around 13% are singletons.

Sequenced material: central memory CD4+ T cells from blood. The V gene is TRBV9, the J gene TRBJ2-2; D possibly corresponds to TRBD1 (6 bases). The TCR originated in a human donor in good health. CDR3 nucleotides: TGTGCCAGCAGCGCAGGGGCCGGGGAGCTGTTTTTT. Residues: CASSAGAGELFF.